Listed here is a single TCR beta chain. Its antigen is as yet unknown. Time point defined: patch test 2, 6 weeks after DPC sensitization. Treatment in this sample: therapeutic diphenylcyclopropenone sensitization with weekly scalp DPC. Trimming took off 8 bases at V and 5 bases at J, with 9 bases between the two ends. The CDR3 runs to 11 residues. CDR1 and CDR2 (germline): MNHNS, SASEGT. This entry belongs to a study of human T cells and chemical hapten exposure. Study-level findings and limits: All donors were alopecia patients, so their immunity may differ from that of healthy people. Patch test score was positively correlated with the counts of TCRs that had expanded at PT1. The study found expanded TCRs formed significantly more large CDR3 similarity clusters than controls. The number of TCRs over 1 in 1000 frequency stayed unchanged after DPC.

Each CDR3 protein is one row after TCRdb ran MiXCR on the RACE reads. Altogether about 50,000 distinct CDR3 sequences are present, around 9.4% being singletons, with the ten largest covering approximately 1.8%. The receptor was derived from a woman in her forties or fifties with alopecia areata. Some clones in this sample may be carry-over from other donors' samples. Sequenced here: whole blood, sampled in connection with sensitization to the hapten diphenylcyclopropenone (DPC). The gene calls are TRBV6-1 and TRBJ1-1; D ambiguous. The CDR3 spells CASSGETEAFF. The CDR3 coding sequence is TGTGCCAGCTCTGGTGAGACTGAAGCTTTCTTT.